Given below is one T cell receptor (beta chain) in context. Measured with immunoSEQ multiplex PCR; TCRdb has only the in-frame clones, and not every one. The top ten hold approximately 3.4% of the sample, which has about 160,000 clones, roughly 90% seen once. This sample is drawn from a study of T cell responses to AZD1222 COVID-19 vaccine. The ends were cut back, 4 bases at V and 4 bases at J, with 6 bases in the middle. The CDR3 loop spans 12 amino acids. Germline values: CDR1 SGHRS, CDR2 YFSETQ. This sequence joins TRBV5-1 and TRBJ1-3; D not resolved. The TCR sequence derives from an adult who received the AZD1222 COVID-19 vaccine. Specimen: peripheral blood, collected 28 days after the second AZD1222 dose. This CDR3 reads CASSQEGNTIYF. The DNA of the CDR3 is TGCGCCAGCAGCCAGGAGGGAAACACCATATATTTT.